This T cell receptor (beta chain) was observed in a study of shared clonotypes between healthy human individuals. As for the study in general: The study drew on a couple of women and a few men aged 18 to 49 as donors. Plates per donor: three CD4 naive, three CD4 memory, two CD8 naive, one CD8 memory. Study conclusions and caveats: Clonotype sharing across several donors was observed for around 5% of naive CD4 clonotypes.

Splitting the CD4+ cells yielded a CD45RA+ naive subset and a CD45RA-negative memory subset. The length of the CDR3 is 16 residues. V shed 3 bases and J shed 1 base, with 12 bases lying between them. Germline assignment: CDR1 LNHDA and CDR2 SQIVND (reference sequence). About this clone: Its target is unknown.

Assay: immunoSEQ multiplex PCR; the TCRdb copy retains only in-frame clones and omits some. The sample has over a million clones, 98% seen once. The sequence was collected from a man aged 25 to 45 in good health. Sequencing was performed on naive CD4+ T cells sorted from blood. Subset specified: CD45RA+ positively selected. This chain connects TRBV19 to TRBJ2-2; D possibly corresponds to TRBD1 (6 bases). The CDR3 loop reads CASSIPQGRNTGELFF. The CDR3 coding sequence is TGTGCCAGTAGTATCCCACAGGGTCGGAACACCGGGGAGCTGTTTTTT. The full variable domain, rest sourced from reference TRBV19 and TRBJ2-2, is DGGITQSPKYLFRKEGQNVTLSCEQNLNHDAMYWYRQDPGQGLRLIYYSQIVNDFQKGDIAEGYSVSREKKESFPLTVTSAQKNPTAFYLCASSIPQGRNTGELFFGEGSRLTVL.